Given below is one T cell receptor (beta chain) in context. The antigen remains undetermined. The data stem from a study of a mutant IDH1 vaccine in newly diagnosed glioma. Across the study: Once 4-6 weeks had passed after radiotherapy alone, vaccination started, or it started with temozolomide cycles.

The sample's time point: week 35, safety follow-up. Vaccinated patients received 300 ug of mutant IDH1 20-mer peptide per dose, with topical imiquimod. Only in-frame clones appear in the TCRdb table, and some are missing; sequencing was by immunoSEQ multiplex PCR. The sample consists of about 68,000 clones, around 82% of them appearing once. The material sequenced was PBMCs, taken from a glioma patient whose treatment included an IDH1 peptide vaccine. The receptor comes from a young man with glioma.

The CDR3 spells CASTPRGDNEQFF. CDR3 bases: TGTGCCAGTACCCCCCGCGGAGACAATGAGCAGTTCTTC. The V and J genes are TRBV19 and TRBJ2-1; D is unresolved. V was pared by 7 bases and J by 5 bases, with 12 bases between. Germline lookup yields CDR1 LNHDA and CDR2 SQIVND (reference sequence). This CDR3 has 13 residues.